This entry lists 13 T cell receptor beta chains sequenced from one sample in a study of tumor and adjacent non-tumor tissue in lung cancer. TCRbeta libraries were built with three rounds of nested PCR, modified from ARM-PCR. In TCRdb, the multiplex PCR reads were re-called with MiXCR into one record per CDR3 protein. Of roughly 81,000 distinct CDR3 sequences in the sample, roughly 62% are singletons; the top ten hold 15%. No cell sorting was done before RNA was extracted from the tissue. Sequencing was performed on lung tumor tissue. The receptor set was obtained from a man aged 70 or older with non-small cell lung cancer.

As regards this clonotype: At one of its ends the junction is not consistent with the germline gene, which may arise from a read error. V is TRBV11-2 and J is TRBJ2-2; TRBD2 aligns across 7 bases. Germline assignment: CDR1 SGHAT and CDR2 FQNNGV. The CDR3 sequence is 13 residues long. CDR3 sequence reads: CASSNRGAGELFF. The CDR3 DNA reads as TGCGCCAGCAGTAATCGGGGGGCCGGGGAGCTGTTTTTT. The full variable domain, rest sourced from reference TRBV11-2 and TRBJ2-2, is EAGVAQSPRYKIIEKRQSVAFWCNPISGHATLYWYQQILGQGPKLLIQFQNNGVVDDSQLPKDRFSAERLKGVDSTLKIQPAKLEDSAVYLCASSNRGAGELFFGEGSRLTVL.

In regard to this clonotype: One base away lies a much larger clone, so this may be a sequencing read error. The chain joins TRBV6-2 or TRBV6-3 to TRBJ1-2; tentative D call: TRBD1 (5 bases). Germline V lookup: CDR1 MNHEY, CDR2 SVGEGT. The CDR3 is 14 residues long. V shed 2 bases and J shed 1 base, with 8 bases lying between them. The CDR3 region is CASSYPGSNYGYTF. The CDR3 region has the DNA TGTGCCAGCAGTTACCCAGGGAGTAACTATGGCTACACCTTC.

This clonotype was recorded once. The junction does not match germline at one end; this may be a read error. The chain combines TRBV11-2 with TRBJ2-3; weak D call: TRBD1 (5 bases). This CDR3 contains 14 residues. Germline V CDR1 and CDR2: SGHAT, FQNNGV. The CDR3 DNA sequence: TGTGCCGGCAGCCCCGACAGTCTCAGAGATACGCAGTATTTT. As protein: CAGSPDSLRDTQYF.

Of note for this clonotype: One end of the junction is discordant with germline, which a read error may explain. The chain has TRBV10-3 and TRBJ2-7, with 8 bases fitting TRBD2. The V gene's germline CDR1 is ENHRY and CDR2 SYGVKD. The CDR3 covers 13 residues. The CDR3 loop is CAINAAGESEQYF. CDR3 nucleotides: TGTGCTATCAATGCAGCGGGGGAAAGCGAGCAGTACTTC.

The chain uses TRBV29-1 and TRBJ2-7, with 7 nucleotides matching TRBD1. CDR1 SQVTM and CDR2 ANQGSEA come from the germline V gene. V lost 8 bases and J lost 1; bases outside the gene matches: 14. There are 15 residues in the CDR3. The CDR3 bases are TGCAGCCCCCGGGACAGTGGCCCCAGTTCCTACGAGCAGTACTTC. It is translated as CSPRDSGPSSYEQYF.

This clonotype appeared once. The chain links TRBV5-6 to TRBJ1-1; maybe TRBD1 (6 bases). In germline, CDR1 is SGHDT, CDR2 YYEEEE. The CDR3 is made up of 15 amino acids. V dropped 5 bases and J dropped 4 bases, with 18 bases sitting between them. CDR3 in DNA: TGTGCCAGCAGTTCTAGGTCTAGGGGGGGCACTGAAGCTTTCTTT. Its translation: CASSSRSRGGTEAFF.

Only a few counts were recorded for this clonotype. As DNA, the CDR3 is TGTGCCTGGAGTGGAATAAGTGGAGAGACCCAGTACTTC. It yields the protein CAWSGISGETQYF. The genes are TRBV30 and TRBJ2-5, with no clear D. The germline V gene has CDR1 GTSNPN and CDR2 SVGIG (reference sequence). This CDR3 is built from 13 residues. Trimming removed 1 base at V and 4 bases at J, with 10 bases between.

CDR3 in DNA: TGTGCCAGCAAAGGGGACAGTACATATTCACCCCTCCACTTT. Protein product: CASKGDSTYSPLHF. This sequence joins TRBV2 and TRBJ1-6; TRBD1 matches 7 bases. The V segment lost 7 bases and the J segment 8 bases; nucleotides outside the gene matches: 8. This CDR3 has 14 residues. The germline V gene encodes CDR1 SNHLY and CDR2 FYNNEI.

The gene calls are TRBV25-1 and TRBJ2-7; 7 bases fit TRBD1. The V gene's germline CDR1 is MGHDK and CDR2 SYGVNS. Trimming took 4 bases from V and 4 from J; bases not matched to a gene: 4. The CDR3 length is 13 residues. The CDR3 DNA is TGTGCCAGCAGTGTGGACAGGCGGTACGAGCAGTACTTC. This translates into CASSVDRRYEQYF.

This clonotype was counted many times. This rearrangement joins TRBV5-1 to TRBJ2-5, with TRBD1 identical over 9 bases. The CDR3 has 14 residues. Germline loops: CDR1 SGHRS, CDR2 YFSETQ. V lost 4 bases, J lost 0 bases, and 1 base stayed unmatched. CDR3 bases: TGCGCCAGCAGCAGACAGGGGGACCAAGAGACCCAGTACTTC. Translating it yields CASSRQGDQETQYF.

Concerning this clonotype itself: The junction and the germline gene differ at one end; a read error may be behind it. The chain combines TRBV11-2 with TRBJ2-7; D may be TRBD1 (6 bases). Germline V gene sequence: CDR1 SGHAT, CDR2 FQNNGV. This CDR3 comprises 16 residues. CDR3: CVSRGAYRGSSYEQYF. CDR3 sequence (DNA): TGTGTCAGCAGGGGAGCTTATAGAGGGAGCTCCTACGAGCAGTACTTC.

This clonotype was counted between two and nine times. This chain links TRBV7-9 with TRBJ1-1; D is uncertain. V was pared by 2 bases and J by 0 bases, with 16 bases between. Per germline, CDR1 SEHNR and CDR2 FQNEAQ (reference sequence). The CDR3 is made up of 17 amino acids. CDR3 bases: TGTGCCAGCAGCTTATCTTGGAGGGTGCCTTTGAACACTGAAGCTTTCTTT. Translation: CASSLSWRVPLNTEAFF.

The chain combines TRBV28 with TRBJ2-2; either TRBD1 or TRBD2 may fit D (5 bases each). Germline-derived CDR1 and CDR2 are MDHEN and SYDVKM. CDR3 length: 15 amino acids. Trimming shortened V by 5 bases and J by 2 bases, and 12 bases separated the two germline ends. The CDR3 bases are TGTGCCAGCAGTATTCCCGGGACCAACACCGGGGAGCTGTTTTTT. Translating it yields CASSIPGTNTGELFF. The full variable domain, its missing parts supplied by reference TRBV28 and TRBJ2-2, is DVKVTQSSRYLVKRTGEKVFLECVQDMDHENMFWYRQDPGLGLRLIYFSYDVKMKEKGDIPEGYSVSREKKERFSLILESASTNQTSMYLCASSIPGTNTGELFFGEGSRLTVL.